One sample yielded the 3 T cell receptor beta chains listed below, sequenced in a study of blood T cell repertoires in COVID-19 (dated by TCRdb to 2018 to 2020). Library preparation was by the immunoSEQ multiplex PCR assay. In TCRdb, the immuneACCESS table is reduced to in-frame sequences with V and J assigned. These tables do not hold every clone; where another copy was compared, an unresolved V gene accounts for under half, and the others remain unexplained. The sample table contains 150,000 to 200,000 clones; only one count was recorded for 65% to 85% of them. The top ten clonotypes cover roughly 6% of the sample. Specimen: PBMCs or T cells enriched from blood (not recorded which). These receptors all come from a man between 35 and 55 years old who had recovered from COVID-19.

J is TRBJ2-2 and V is TRBV2; 9 positions agree with TRBD1. The CDR3 totals 16 residues. Trimming took 2 bases from V and 2 from J; bases not matched to a gene: 3. CDR1 and CDR2 (germline): SNHLY, FYNNEI. CDR3: CASSEWGQGNTGELFF. The CDR3 nucleotides read TGTGCCAGCAGTGAATGGGGACAGGGTAACACCGGGGAGCTGTTTTTT.

The chain carries TRBV6-5 and TRBJ2-5; 8 bases agree with TRBD2. The germline V gene encodes CDR1 MNHEY and CDR2 SVGAGI. V shed 7 bases, J shed 7 bases, and the junction held 11 bases outside the gene matches. The CDR3 runs to 14 residues. The CDR3 here is CASINGGVEGTQYF. The CDR3 nucleotides read TGTGCCAGCATAAACGGGGGGGTTGAAGGGACCCAGTACTTC.

The V call is TRBV7-9, the J call TRBJ1-1, with a tentative D call TRBD1 (5 bases). CDR3 length: 13 amino acids. Germline CDR1 is SEHNR and CDR2 is FQNEAQ (reference sequence). Trimming left V 3 bases short and J 11 bases short, with 16 bases between. As DNA, the CDR3 is TGTGCCAGCAGCTTTCAGGGTAATACAGGCGCTTTCTTT. Translated, it gives CASSFQGNTGAFF. Full variable domain (outside the CDR3, taken from reference TRBV7-9 and TRBJ1-1): DTGVSQNPRHKITKRGQNVTFRCDPISEHNRLYWYRQTLGQGPEFLTYFQNEAQLEKSRLLSDRFSAERPKGSFSTLEIQRTEQGDSAMYLCASSFQGNTGAFFGQGTRLTVV.